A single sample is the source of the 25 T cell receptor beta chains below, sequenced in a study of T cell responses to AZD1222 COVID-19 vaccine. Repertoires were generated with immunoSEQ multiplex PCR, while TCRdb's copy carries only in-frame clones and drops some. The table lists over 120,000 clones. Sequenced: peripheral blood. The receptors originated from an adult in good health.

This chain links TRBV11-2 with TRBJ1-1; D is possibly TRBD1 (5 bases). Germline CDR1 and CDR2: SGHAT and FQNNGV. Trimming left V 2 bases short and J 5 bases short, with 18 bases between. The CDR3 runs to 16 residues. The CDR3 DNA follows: TGTGCCAGCAGCTTACCGCCGTGGGCAGGGAAAACTGAAGCTTTCTTT. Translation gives CASSLPPWAGKTEAFF.

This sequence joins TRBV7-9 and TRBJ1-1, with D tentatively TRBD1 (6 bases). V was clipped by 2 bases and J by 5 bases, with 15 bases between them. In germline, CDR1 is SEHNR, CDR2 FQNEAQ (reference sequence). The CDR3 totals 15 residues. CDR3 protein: CASSLSAGDKTEAFF. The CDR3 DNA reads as TGTGCCAGCAGCTTAAGTGCAGGGGACAAAACTGAAGCTTTCTTT.

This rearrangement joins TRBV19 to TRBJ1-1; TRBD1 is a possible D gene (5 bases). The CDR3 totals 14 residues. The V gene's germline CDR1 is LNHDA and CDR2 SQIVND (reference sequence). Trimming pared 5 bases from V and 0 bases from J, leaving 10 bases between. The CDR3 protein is CASSGGMVNTEAFF. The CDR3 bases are TGTGCCAGTAGTGGGGGTATGGTGAACACTGAAGCTTTCTTT.

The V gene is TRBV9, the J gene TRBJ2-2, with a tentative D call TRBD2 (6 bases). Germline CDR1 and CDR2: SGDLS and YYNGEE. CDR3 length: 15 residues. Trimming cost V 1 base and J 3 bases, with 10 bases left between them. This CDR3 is CASSVKGLHTGELFF. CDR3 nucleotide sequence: TGTGCCAGCAGCGTAAAGGGACTTCACACCGGGGAGCTGTTTTTT.

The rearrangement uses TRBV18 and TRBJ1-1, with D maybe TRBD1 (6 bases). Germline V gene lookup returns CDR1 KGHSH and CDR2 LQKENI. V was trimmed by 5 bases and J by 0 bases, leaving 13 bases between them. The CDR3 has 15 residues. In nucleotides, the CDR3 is TGTGCCAGCTCATCCGTACAGGGCATGAACACTGAAGCTTTCTTT. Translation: CASSSVQGMNTEAFF. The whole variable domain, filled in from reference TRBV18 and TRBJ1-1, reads NAGVMQNPRHLVRRRGQEARLRCSPMKGHSHVYWYRQLPEEGLKFMVYLQKENIIDESGMPKERFSAEFPKEGPSILRIQQVVRGDSAAYFCASSSVQGMNTEAFFGQGTRLTVV.

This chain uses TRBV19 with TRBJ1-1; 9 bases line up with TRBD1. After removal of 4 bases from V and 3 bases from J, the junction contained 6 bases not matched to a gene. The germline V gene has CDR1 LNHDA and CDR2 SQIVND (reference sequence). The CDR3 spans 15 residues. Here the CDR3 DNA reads TGTGCCAGTAGTAGTACAGGGGGCGCTGACACTGAAGCTTTCTTT. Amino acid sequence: CASSSTGGADTEAFF. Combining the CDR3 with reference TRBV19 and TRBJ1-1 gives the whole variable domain DGGITQSPKYLFRKEGQNVTLSCEQNLNHDAMYWYRQDPGQGLRLIYYSQIVNDFQKGDIAEGYSVSREKKESFPLTVTSAQKNPTAFYLCASSSTGGADTEAFFGQGTRLTVV.

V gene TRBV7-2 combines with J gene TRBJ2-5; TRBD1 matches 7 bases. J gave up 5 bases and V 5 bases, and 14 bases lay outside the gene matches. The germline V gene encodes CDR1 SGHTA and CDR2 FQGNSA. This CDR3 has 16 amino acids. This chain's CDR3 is CASSTRGRGLWETQYF. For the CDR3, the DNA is TGTGCCAGCAGCACCCGGGGAAGGGGGCTCTGGGAGACCCAGTACTTC.

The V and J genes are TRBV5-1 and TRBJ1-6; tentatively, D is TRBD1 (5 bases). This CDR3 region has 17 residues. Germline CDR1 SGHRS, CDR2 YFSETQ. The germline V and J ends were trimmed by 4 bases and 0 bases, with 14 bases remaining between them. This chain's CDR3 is CASSPGLPSSYNSPLHF. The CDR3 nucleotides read TGCGCCAGCAGCCCGGGACTTCCGAGCTCCTATAATTCACCCCTCCACTTT.

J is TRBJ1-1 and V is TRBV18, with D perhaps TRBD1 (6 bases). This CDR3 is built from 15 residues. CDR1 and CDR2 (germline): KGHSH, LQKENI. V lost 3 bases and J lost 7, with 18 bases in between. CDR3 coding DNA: TGTGCCAGCTCACCCCTCCTCCAGGGGAGGGGTGAAGCTTTCTTT. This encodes CASSPLLQGRGEAFF.

The CDR3 reads CASSTGTSGTDTQYF. CDR3 sequence (DNA): TGTGCCAGCAGCACGGGGACGTCTGGCACAGATACGCAGTATTTT. V and J are TRBV11-3 and TRBJ2-3, with D possibly called TRBD1 or TRBD2 (5 bases each). Deletions cut 5 bases from V and 1 base from J, with 13 bases between. This CDR3 has 15 amino acids. CDR1 and CDR2 (germline): SGHNT, YENEEA.

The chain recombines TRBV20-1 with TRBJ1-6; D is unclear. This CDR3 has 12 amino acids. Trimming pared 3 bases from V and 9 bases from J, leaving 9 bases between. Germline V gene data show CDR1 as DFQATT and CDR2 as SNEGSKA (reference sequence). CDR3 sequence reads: CSASRVGSPLHF. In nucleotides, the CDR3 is TGCAGTGCTAGTAGAGTGGGTTCACCCCTCCACTTT.

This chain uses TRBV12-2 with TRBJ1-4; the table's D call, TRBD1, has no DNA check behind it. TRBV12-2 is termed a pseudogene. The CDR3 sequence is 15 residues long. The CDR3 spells CASRRGTADNEKLFF. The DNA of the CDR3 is TGTGCAAGTCGCCGCGGGACAGCTGATAATGAAAAACTGTTTTTT.

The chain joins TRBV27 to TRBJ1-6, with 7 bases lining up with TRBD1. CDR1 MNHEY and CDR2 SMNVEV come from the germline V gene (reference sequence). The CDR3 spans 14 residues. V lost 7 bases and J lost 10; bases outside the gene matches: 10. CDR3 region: CASTRKGGSSPLHF. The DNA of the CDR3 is TGTGCCAGCACCAGGAAAGGGGGCTCCTCACCCCTCCACTTT.

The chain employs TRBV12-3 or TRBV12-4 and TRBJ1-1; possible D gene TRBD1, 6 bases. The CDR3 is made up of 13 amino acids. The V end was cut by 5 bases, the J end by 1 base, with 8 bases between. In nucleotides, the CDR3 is TGTGCCAGCAGTGGACAGACGAACACTGAAGCTTTCTTT. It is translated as CASSGQTNTEAFF.

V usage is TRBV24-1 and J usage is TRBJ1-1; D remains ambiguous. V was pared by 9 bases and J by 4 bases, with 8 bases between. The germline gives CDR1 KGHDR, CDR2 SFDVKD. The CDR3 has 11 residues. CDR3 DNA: TGTGCCACCGTAAGGACCACTGAAGCTTTCTTT. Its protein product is CATVRTTEAFF.

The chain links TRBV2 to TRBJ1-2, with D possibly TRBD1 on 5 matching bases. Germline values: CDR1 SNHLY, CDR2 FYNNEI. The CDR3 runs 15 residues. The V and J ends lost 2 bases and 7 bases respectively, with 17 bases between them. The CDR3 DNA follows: TGTGCCAGCAGTGAATTCGACGGGGCGATCGGTGGCTACACCTTC. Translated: CASSEFDGAIGGYTF.

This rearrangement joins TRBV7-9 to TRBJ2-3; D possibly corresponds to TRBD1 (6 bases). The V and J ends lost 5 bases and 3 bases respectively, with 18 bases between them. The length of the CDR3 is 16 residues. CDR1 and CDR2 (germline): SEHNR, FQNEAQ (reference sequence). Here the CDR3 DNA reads TGTGCCAGCAGCCCCCCATACAGGGTTTCGACAGATACGCAGTATTTT. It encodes CASSPPYRVSTDTQYF.

CDR3 DNA sequence: TGTGCCAGCAGCTTACGGGACAGCGACTCAGGGCAGTACTTC. The encoded protein is CASSLRDSDSGQYF. The chain couples TRBV7-8 to TRBJ2-7; 7 nucleotides match TRBD1. Germline CDR1 and CDR2: SGHVS and FQNEAQ. V shed 2 bases, J shed 9 bases, and the junction held 10 bases outside the gene matches. The CDR3 has 14 residues.

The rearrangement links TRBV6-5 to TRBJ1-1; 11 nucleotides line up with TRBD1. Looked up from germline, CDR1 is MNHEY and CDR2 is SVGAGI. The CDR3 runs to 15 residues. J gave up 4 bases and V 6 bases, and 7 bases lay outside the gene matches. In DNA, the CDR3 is TGTGCCAGCAGCCTACCGGGACAGGGGGGCACTGAAGCTTTCTTT. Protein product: CASSLPGQGGTEAFF.

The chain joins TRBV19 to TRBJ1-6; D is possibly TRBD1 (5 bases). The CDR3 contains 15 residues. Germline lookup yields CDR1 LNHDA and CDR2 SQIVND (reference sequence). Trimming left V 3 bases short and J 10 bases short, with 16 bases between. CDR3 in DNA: TGTGCCAGTAGTATCAACGGGGGAATCCGGTCACCCCTCCACTTT. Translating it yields CASSINGGIRSPLHF.

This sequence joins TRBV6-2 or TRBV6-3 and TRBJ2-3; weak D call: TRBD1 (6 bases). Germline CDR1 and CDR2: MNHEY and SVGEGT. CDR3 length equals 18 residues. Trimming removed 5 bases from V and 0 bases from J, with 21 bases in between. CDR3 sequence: CASSRTNREAVSTDTQYF. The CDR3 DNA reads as TGTGCCAGCAGTCGTACTAACAGGGAAGCGGTGAGCACAGATACGCAGTATTTT.

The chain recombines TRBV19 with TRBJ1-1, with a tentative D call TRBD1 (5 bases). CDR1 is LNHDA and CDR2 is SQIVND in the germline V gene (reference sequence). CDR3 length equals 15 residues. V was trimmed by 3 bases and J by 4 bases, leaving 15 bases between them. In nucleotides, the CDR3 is TGTGCCAGTAGTATGTTGGGGGTAGGAGGCACTGAAGCTTTCTTT. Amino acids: CASSMLGVGGTEAFF.

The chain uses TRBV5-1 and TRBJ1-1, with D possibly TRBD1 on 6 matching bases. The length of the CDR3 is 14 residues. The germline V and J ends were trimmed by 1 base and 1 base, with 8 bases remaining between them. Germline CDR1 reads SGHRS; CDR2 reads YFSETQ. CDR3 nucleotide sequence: TGCGCCAGCAGCTTGTGGGGACAGAACACTGAAGCTTTCTTT. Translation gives CASSLWGQNTEAFF.

CDR3 region: CASSSMGLGHRSIYGYTF. The CDR3 bases are TGTGCCAGCAGTTCCATGGGCCTGGGACACCGATCAATCTATGGCTACACCTTC. V is TRBV28 and J is TRBJ1-2, with a possible D match to TRBD1 (6 bases). The CDR3 is 18 amino acids. Per germline, CDR1 MDHEN and CDR2 SYDVKM. V was shortened by 4 bases and J by 4 bases, with 25 bases between the two germline ends.

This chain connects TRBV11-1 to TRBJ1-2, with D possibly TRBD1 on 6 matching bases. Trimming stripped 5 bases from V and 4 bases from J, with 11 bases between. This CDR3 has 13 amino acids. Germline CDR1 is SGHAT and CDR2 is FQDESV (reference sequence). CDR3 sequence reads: CASSLQGPYGYTF. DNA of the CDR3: TGTGCCAGCAGCCTACAGGGTCCCTATGGCTACACCTTC.